What follows is one TCR beta chain and its context. There is no known antigen for this receptor. Base qualities are missing; no much larger clone stands one base away. The CDR3 regions of human TCRbeta chains were subjected to immunosequencing. As for how the authors treated the data: TCRs in the repertoires were matched against a reference library of SARS-CoV-2-specific TCRs that had been generated with the MIRA antigen-specificity platform. Breadth meant the fraction of unique TCRs that were SARS-CoV-2-associated, whereas depth meant the fraction of total T cells that were SARS-CoV-2-associated. Using the MIRA data, each spike-specific TCR was mapped to the spike region that the TCR reacts to and placed in a CD4 or CD8 class. Log10-transformed breadth and depth values were compared by one-way ANOVA with Sidak's multiple comparisons tests. TCRdb provides this immuneACCESS table in a form limited to in-frame rearrangements. Some clones are lacking; in checked studies, under half of them reflect an unresolved V gene, and why the rest are absent is not known. V and J calls and clone size come straight from that table; D and trimming were deduced from the DNA. This sample comprises 150,000 to 200,000 clones, approximately 88% of them detected only once. Clones ranked in the top ten supply about 4.3% of the sample.

This sample was taken from a study of T cell responses to AZD1222 COVID-19 vaccine (dated by TCRdb to the early 2020s). Some background on the complete study: A total of over 230 trial participants underwent TCR sequencing, of whom about 200 received two doses of AZD1222 and 26 received two doses of the MenACWY control vaccine. Trial participants were enrolled by age into 18-55, 56-69 and 70-plus year subgroups, with around 150, 28 and 57 TCR-sequenced participants respectively. General study outcomes and caveats: Epitopes outside the regions mutated in the B.1.351 and B.1.1.7 variants were reportedly recognized by nearly half of the unique spike-specific TCRs. Participants were mostly white British, with more females than males. The authors suggested clonal diversity may have been underestimated. In the small 56-69-year group, the increase in depth fell short of significance, most likely because of low power. CD4 TCRs associated with the vaccine covered the entire spike protein, and the dominant responses were in regions 160-218 and 743-854. Conclusions about previously exposed vaccinees are limited because only six or seven AZD1222 recipients were SARS-CoV-2 seropositive at baseline. Because no day 14 peak-response samples were available, repertoires were characterized only after the peak T cell response. After two AZD1222 doses, both the breadth and the depth of spike-specific TCRs were significantly higher than at day 0 and than in MenACWY recipients.

V has 3 bases trimmed and J has 6 bases trimmed; junction bases matching no gene number 15. CDR3 length: 17 amino acids, cysteine to phenylalanine. Just the 51-base CDR3 DNA is kept, in frame starting at base 1. Sequences SGHDT (CDR1) and YYEEEE (CDR2) are obtained from the germline V gene. The sample's time point, from its label and the paper: about 28 days (+/-7) after the second vaccine dose. Because spike-specific TCR depth and breadth did not differ between the two schedules, AZD1222 recipients who got a second dose at roughly 4 weeks were pooled with those who got a second dose at roughly 12 weeks. Samples from vaccinated people were obtained from the UK trials COV001 and COV002, which included a single-blind randomized controlled phase 2/3 trial of AZD1222 (ChAdOx1 nCoV-19) in healthy adults. For TCRbeta chain sequencing, PBMC samples from trial participants were taken at day 0 and at day 28 after the second dose.

Material: peripheral blood, obtained 28 days after the second AZD1222 dose. The chain links TRBV5-6 with TRBJ1-1; 9 bases in between match TRBD1. This TCR derives from an adult who received the AZD1222 COVID-19 vaccine. The DNA is as follows: TGTGCCAGCAGCTCCCCTGGGACAGGGATGATCGCAGCTGAAGCTTTCTTT. Translated, this gives CASSSPGTGMIAAEAFF.